The present entry profiles one TCR beta chain with its context. Cohorts were determined from participant-reported clinical history. In the 2 weeks before study entry, exposed participants met a COVID-19 case, which was PCR-confirmed or clinician-diagnosed. The sample originates from a study of blood T cell repertoires in COVID-19. Under the authors' procedure: Nucleated cell number was recorded as an estimate derived from reference gene primer amplification. Measured with immunoSEQ multiplex PCR; TCRdb has only the in-frame clones, and not every one. V and J calls and clone size are those listed in that table; D and trimming were worked out from the DNA. Altogether some 150,000 clones are present, more than 80% being singletons, with the ten largest covering about 1.5%. Per germline, CDR1 LNHDA and CDR2 SQIVND (reference sequence). This CDR3 region has 15 residues. The V end lost 4 bases, the J end lost 5 bases, and 17 bases lay between the germline ends.

The sample was PBMCs or T cells enriched from blood (not recorded which). This sequence joins TRBV19 and TRBJ1-2; a weak D match, TRBD1 (5 bases). This TCR came from a woman aged 18-35 years who had been exposed to COVID-19. Here the CDR3 reads CASSRGTPRLYGYTF. As DNA, the CDR3 is TGTGCCAGTAGTAGAGGGACTCCACGTTTGTATGGCTACACCTTC.